This T cell receptor (beta chain) emerged from a study of blood T cell repertoires in COVID-19. Germline CDR1 is MNHEY and CDR2 is SVGAGI. The CDR3 loop spans 13 amino acids. The J segment lost 9 bases and the V segment lost 7 bases, leaving 12 bases of the junction unmatched. The repertoire was sequenced with immunoSEQ multiplex PCR; TCRdb's copy has only in-frame clones and lacks some. The table includes about 400,000 clones, around 84% detected once. The gene calls are TRBV6-5 and TRBJ2-7, with 7 bases lining up with TRBD1. The sequenced sample was peripheral blood. This TCR derives from a human donor in a cohort sampled during active COVID-19. CDR3 coding DNA: TGTGCCAGCATCAACTTAGGTGGGACAGCGCAGTACTTC. This translates into CASINLGGTAQYF.